The 5 T cell receptor beta chains listed next were all sequenced from one sample in a study of T cells in tumors and immune-related adverse events. The protocol was immunoSEQ multiplex PCR, while the TCRdb copy is restricted to in-frame clones and leaves out a portion. The sample contains roughly 10,000 clones, just under 95% of which appear only once. This sample comprised lymph node tissue, obtained from a patient treated with anti-PD-1 therapy. These receptors originate from a female donor with metastatic renal cell carcinoma.

The V call is TRBV27, the J call TRBJ1-1; maybe TRBD1 (5 bases). This CDR3 has 15 residues. V gave up 7 bases and J gave up 4 bases, with 19 bases separating them. CDR1 MNHEY and CDR2 SMNVEV come from the germline V gene (reference sequence). CDR3 residues: CASTSGAPLGTEAFF. The CDR3 region has the DNA TGTGCCAGCACCAGCGGGGCCCCGTTGGGCACTGAAGCTTTCTTT.

The chain employs TRBV27 and TRBJ2-4, with a possible D match to TRBD2 (6 bases). The CDR3 totals 13 residues. Germline CDR1 is MNHEY and CDR2 is SMNVEV (reference sequence). The ends were cut back, 10 bases at V and 6 bases at J, with 16 bases in the middle. CDR3 DNA: TGTGCCACCGCCTTTCTGGAGGGAAACATTCAGTACTTC. As protein: CATAFLEGNIQYF.

CDR3 protein: CASSLGYYEQYF. CDR3 sequence (DNA): TGTGCCAGCAGCTTGGGGTACTACGAGCAGTACTTC. The chain has TRBV11-2 and TRBJ2-7, with no clear D. This CDR3 contains 12 residues. Germline CDR1 reads SGHAT; CDR2 reads FQNNGV. V was shortened by 3 bases and J by 3 bases, with 6 bases between the two germline ends.

The chain employs TRBV5-4 and TRBJ2-1; TRBD2 matches at 9 bases. Looked up from germline, CDR1 is SGHNT and CDR2 is YYREEE (reference sequence). J lost 2 bases, V lost 1 base, and 4 bases had no gene match. This CDR3 comprises 16 residues. This CDR3 is CASSLKSGGTYNEQFF. DNA of the CDR3: TGTGCCAGCAGCTTGAAAAGCGGGGGGACCTACAATGAGCAGTTCTTC.

This sequence joins TRBV10-3 and TRBJ1-2; 8 nucleotides align to TRBD1. V dropped 5 bases and J dropped 4; count of bases not matched to a gene: 9. Germline V gene data show CDR1 as ENHRY and CDR2 as SYGVKD. The CDR3 runs to 15 residues. CDR3 amino acids: CAISRGGTGGYGYTF. The CDR3 DNA is TGTGCCATCAGTCGAGGCGGTACAGGGGGCTATGGCTACACCTTC.